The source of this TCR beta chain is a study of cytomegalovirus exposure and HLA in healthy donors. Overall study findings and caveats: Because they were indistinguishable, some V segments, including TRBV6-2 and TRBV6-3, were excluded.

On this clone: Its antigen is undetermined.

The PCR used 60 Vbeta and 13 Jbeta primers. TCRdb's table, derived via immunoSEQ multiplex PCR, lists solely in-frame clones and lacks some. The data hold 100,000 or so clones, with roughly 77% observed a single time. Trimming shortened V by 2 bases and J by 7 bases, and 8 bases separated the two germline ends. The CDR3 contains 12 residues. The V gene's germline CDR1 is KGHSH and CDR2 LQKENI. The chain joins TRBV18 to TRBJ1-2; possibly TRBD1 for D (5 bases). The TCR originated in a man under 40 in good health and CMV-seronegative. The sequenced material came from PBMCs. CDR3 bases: TGTGCCAGCTCACCAGGTGACAGTGGCTACACCTTC. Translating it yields CASSPGDSGYTF.